This T cell receptor beta chain was documented in a study of blood T cell repertoires in COVID-19. Study in general: Sources were T cells, B-cell-depleted T cells, or PBMCs; the material itself was cDNA or gDNA.

V lost 7 bases to trimming and J lost 5 bases; unmatched junction nucleotides: 9. Looked up from germline, CDR1 is LNHDA and CDR2 is SQIVND (reference sequence). The CDR3 is 14 amino acids. TCRdb's copy holds only in-frame clones and misses some; the assay was immunoSEQ multiplex PCR. The data contain roughly 62,000 clones, roughly 79% of them singletons. The TCR was taken from a man between 60 and 75 years old with acute or convalescent COVID-19. The chain couples TRBV19 to TRBJ2-7; 9 nucleotides agree with TRBD1. The sequencing sample was made of peripheral blood. DNA of the CDR3: TGTGCCAGTAACAGGGGGCGAGGTCTCAACGAGCAGTACTTC. It is translated as CASNRGRGLNEQYF.